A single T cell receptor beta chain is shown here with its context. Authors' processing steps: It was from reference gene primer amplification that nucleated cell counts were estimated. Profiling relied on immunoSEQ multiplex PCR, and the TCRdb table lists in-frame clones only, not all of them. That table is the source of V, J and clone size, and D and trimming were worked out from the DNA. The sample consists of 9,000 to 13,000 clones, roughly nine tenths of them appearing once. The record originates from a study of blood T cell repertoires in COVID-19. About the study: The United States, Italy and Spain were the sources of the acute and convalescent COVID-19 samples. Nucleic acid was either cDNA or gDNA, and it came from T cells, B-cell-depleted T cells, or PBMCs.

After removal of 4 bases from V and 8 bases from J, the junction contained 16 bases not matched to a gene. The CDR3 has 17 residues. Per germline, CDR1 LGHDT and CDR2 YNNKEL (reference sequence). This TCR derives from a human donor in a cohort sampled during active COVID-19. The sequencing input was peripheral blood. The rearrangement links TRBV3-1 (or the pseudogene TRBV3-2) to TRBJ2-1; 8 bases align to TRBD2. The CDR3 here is CASSPIPGTRRGYEQFF. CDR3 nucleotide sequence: TGTGCCAGCAGCCCCATCCCCGGGACTAGGAGGGGGTATGAGCAGTTCTTC.